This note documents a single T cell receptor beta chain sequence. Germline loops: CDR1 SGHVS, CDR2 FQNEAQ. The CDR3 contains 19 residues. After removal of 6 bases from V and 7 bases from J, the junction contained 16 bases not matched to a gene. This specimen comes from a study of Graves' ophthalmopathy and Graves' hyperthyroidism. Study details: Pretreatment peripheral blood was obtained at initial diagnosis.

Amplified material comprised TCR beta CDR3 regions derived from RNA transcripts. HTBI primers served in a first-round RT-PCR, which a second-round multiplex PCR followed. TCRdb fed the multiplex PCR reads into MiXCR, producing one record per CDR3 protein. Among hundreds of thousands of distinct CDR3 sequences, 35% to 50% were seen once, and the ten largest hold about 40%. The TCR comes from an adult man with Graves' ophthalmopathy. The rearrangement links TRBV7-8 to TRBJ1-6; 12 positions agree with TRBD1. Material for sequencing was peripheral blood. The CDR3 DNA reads TGTGCCAGCAGGGATCCGGGACAGGGGGCGCTGGTTGGAAATTCACCCCTCCACTTT. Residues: CASRDPGQGALVGNSPLHF.